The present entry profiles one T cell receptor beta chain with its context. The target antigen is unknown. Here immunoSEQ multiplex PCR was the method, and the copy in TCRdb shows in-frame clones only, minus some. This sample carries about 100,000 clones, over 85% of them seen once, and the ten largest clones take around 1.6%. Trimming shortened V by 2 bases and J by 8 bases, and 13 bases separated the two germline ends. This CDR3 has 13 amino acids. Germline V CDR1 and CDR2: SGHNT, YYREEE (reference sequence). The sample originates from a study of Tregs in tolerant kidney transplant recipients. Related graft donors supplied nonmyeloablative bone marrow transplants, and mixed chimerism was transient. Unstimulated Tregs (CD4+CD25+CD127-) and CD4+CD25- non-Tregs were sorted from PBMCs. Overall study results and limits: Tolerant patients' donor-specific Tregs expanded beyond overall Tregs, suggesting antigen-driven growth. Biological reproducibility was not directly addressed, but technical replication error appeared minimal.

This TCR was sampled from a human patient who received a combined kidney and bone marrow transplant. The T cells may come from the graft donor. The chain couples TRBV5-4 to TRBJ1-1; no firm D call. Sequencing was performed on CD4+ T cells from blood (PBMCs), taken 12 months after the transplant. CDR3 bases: TGTGCCAGCAGCTTTTCTCTCTCGTCGGAAGCTTTCTTT. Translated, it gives CASSFSLSSEAFF.